The 17 T cell receptor beta chains given below trace back to one sample, sequenced in a study of cytomegalovirus exposure and HLA in healthy donors. Use of 60 Vbeta and 13 Jbeta primers characterized the PCR. Measured with immunoSEQ multiplex PCR; TCRdb has only the in-frame clones, and not every one. The profile shows some 170,000 clones, roughly 85% of them singletons. The sample taken for sequencing was PBMCs. The receptors were sampled from a woman between 25 and 40 years old in good health and CMV-seronegative.

The CDR3, as DNA: TGTGCCAGCAGTTATGCGGGAGGGAGCACAGATACGCAGTATTTT. It codes for CASSYAGGSTDTQYF. The chain recombines TRBV27 with TRBJ2-3, with 9 positions matching TRBD2. This CDR3 is 15 amino acids long. CDR1 is MNHEY and CDR2 is SMNVEV in the germline V gene (reference sequence). The V and J ends lost 4 bases and 0 bases, in that order; junction bases with no gene match: 2.

V usage is TRBV7-9 and J usage is TRBJ2-1; TRBD2 matches 8 bases. In germline, CDR1 is SEHNR, CDR2 FQNEAQ (reference sequence). The CDR3 totals 13 residues. The ends lost 5 bases at V and 9 bases at J; junction bases unmatched: 6. The CDR3 coding sequence is TGTGCCAGCAGCGCCACCCTAGCGGGTGAGCAGTTCTTC. Translating gives CASSATLAGEQFF.

The rearrangement joins TRBV19 to TRBJ2-7, with 10 bases that match TRBD1. V dropped 3 bases and J dropped 4; count of bases not matched to a gene: 6. The CDR3 has 15 amino acids. Germline assignment: CDR1 LNHDA and CDR2 SQIVND (reference sequence). The CDR3 DNA reads as TGTGCCAGTAGTATTCTGGGACAGGGGCGGTACGAGCAGTACTTC. Translation gives CASSILGQGRYEQYF.

V gene TRBV11-2 combines with J gene TRBJ2-7, with D uncertain. The CDR3 consists of 13 residues. V lost 2 bases, J lost 0 bases, and 5 bases lay in between. Germline V gives CDR1 SGHAT, CDR2 FQNNGV. The CDR3 region is CASSLFNSYEQYF. The CDR3 bases are TGTGCCAGCAGCTTATTTAACTCCTACGAGCAGTACTTC.

The chain links TRBV25-1 to TRBJ2-1; possible D gene TRBD2, 5 bases. With 1 base removed from V and 7 bases from J, the gap between germline ends came to 17 bases. Germline lookup yields CDR1 MGHDK and CDR2 SYGVNS. This CDR3 has 16 residues. CDR3 nucleotide sequence: TGTGCCAGCAGTGAATTTAGGAGCGGATTAAGTAATGAGCAGTTCTTC. It specifies CASSEFRSGLSNEQFF.

The J gene is TRBJ2-1, the V gene TRBV9; D possibly corresponds to TRBD1 (6 bases). V dropped 0 bases and J dropped 4 bases, with 8 bases sitting between them. Looked up from germline, CDR1 is SGDLS and CDR2 is YYNGEE. The CDR3 loop spans 14 amino acids. The CDR3 here is CASSVGQGYNEQFF. CDR3 sequence (DNA): TGTGCCAGCAGCGTAGGTCAGGGGTACAATGAGCAGTTCTTC.

The chain uses TRBV27 and TRBJ2-7, with D possibly matching TRBD2 (5 bases). The V gene lost 5 bases and the J gene lost 5 bases, with 10 bases spanning the gap. The CDR3 runs to 12 residues. Germline V gene lookup returns CDR1 MNHEY and CDR2 SMNVEV (reference sequence). This chain's CDR3 is CASSPIGDEQYF. CDR3 sequence (DNA): TGTGCCAGCAGTCCTATCGGGGACGAGCAGTACTTC.

The chain joins TRBV7-6 to TRBJ1-1; D ambiguous. The CDR3 contains 14 residues. Germline lookup yields CDR1 SGHVS and CDR2 FNYEAQ. Trimming took off 2 bases at V and 0 bases at J, with 7 bases between the two ends. The CDR3 bases are TGTGCCAGCAGCTTATACTCTATGAACACTGAAGCTTTCTTT. Residues: CASSLYSMNTEAFF.

The rearrangement joins TRBV7-2 to TRBJ2-1, with D possibly matching TRBD1 (5 bases). In germline, CDR1 is SGHTA, CDR2 FQGNSA. V was pared by 4 bases and J by 6 bases, with 22 bases between. This CDR3 has 17 amino acids. The CDR3 loop reads CASSSTPFGAPSNEQFF. CDR3 nucleotide sequence: TGTGCCAGCAGCTCAACTCCCTTTGGGGCTCCGTCCAATGAGCAGTTCTTC.

The V call is TRBV28, the J call TRBJ2-7; TRBD1 matches 7 bases. The CDR3 runs 13 residues. Unmatched junction bases numbered 13, after V lost 5 bases and J lost 12 bases. Per germline, CDR1 MDHEN and CDR2 SYDVKM. In DNA form, the CDR3 reads TGTGCCAGCAGTGGACAGGCGGATACCCGGTGGTACTTC. Protein sequence: CASSGQADTRWYF. Full variable domain (rest looked up from reference TRBV28 and TRBJ2-7): DVKVTQSSRYLVKRTGEKVFLECVQDMDHENMFWYRQDPGLGLRLIYFSYDVKMKEKGDIPEGYSVSREKKERFSLILESASTNQTSMYLCASSGQADTRWYFGPGTRLTVT.

This clone was recorded once. The chain joins TRBV4-1 to TRBJ1-3; D possibly corresponds to TRBD1 (5 bases). CDR1 is MGHRA and CDR2 is YSYEKL in the germline V gene. V was clipped by 0 bases and J by 0 bases, with 15 bases between them. CDR3 length: 18 residues. CDR3 sequence (DNA): TGCGCCAGCAGCCAAGAAAGACTACGGGGGGGCTCTGGAAACACCATATATTTT. Amino acid sequence: CASSQERLRGGSGNTIYF.

The chain is built from TRBV5-4 and TRBJ1-2, with TRBD1 matching 10 bases. The junction had 9 bases not matched to a gene; V was cut back by 3 bases and J by 7 bases. CDR1 is SGHNT and CDR2 is YYREEE in the germline V gene (reference sequence). The CDR3 spans 15 residues. The CDR3 bases are TGTGCCAGCAGCTCCGGGTGGACAGGGGGAGGTGGCTACACCTTC. It translates to CASSSGWTGGGGYTF.

V gene TRBV6-1 combines with J gene TRBJ2-5; 8 bases align to TRBD1. J lost 2 bases, V lost 10 bases, and 12 bases had no gene match. The germline CDR1 and CDR2 sequences are MNHNS and SASEGT. The CDR3 has 15 amino acids. CDR3 protein: CATQEDRAPQETQYF. CDR3 coding DNA: TGTGCCACCCAAGAGGACAGGGCCCCTCAAGAGACCCAGTACTTC.

The chain uses TRBV5-4 and TRBJ1-4; no clear D gene. The CDR3 is made up of 15 amino acids. CDR1 is SGHNT and CDR2 is YYREEE in the germline V gene (reference sequence). V was cut by 4 bases and J by 10 bases, with 20 bases left in between. The CDR3: CASSHSTADQGKLFF. Written as DNA, the CDR3 is TGTGCCAGCAGCCACTCCACGGCGGATCAAGGAAAACTGTTTTTT.

This clone was detected only once. The junction and the germline gene differ at one end; a read error may be behind it. This chain joins TRBV19 and TRBJ1-2; 7 nucleotides match TRBD1. Germline V gene data show CDR1 as LNHDA and CDR2 as SQIVND (reference sequence). The CDR3 length is 14 residues. The CDR3 protein is CASSTDRANYGYPF. The CDR3 DNA reads TGTGCCAGTAGTACAGACAGGGCAAACTATGGCTACCCCTTC.

This clone has more than one count but fewer than ten. The gene calls are TRBV4-1 and TRBJ2-1; TRBD2 aligns across 13 bases. J lost 4 bases, V lost 1 base, and 7 bases had no gene match. Germline V gene lookup returns CDR1 MGHRA and CDR2 YSYEKL. The CDR3 has 18 residues. CDR3 DNA sequence: TGCGCCAGCAGCCAAGTAGATATGGGACTAGCGGGATACAATGAGCAGTTCTTC. The encoded protein is CASSQVDMGLAGYNEQFF.

The genes are TRBV19 and TRBJ2-7, with a possible D match to TRBD1 (6 bases). The V end lost 6 bases, the J end lost 3 bases, and 12 bases lay between the germline ends. The CDR3 loop spans 13 amino acids. Germline CDR1 is LNHDA and CDR2 is SQIVND (reference sequence). CDR3 region: CASRGTRDYEQYF. Written as DNA, the CDR3 is TGTGCCAGTAGGGGGACACGAGACTACGAGCAGTACTTC.